The 10 T cell receptor beta chains in this list originate from one sample, sequenced in a study of blood T cell repertoires in COVID-19. Only in-frame clones appear in the TCRdb table, and some are missing; sequencing was by immunoSEQ multiplex PCR. The sample yields over 250,000 clones, roughly 89% seen once. The specimen sequenced was PBMCs or T cells enriched from blood (not recorded which). The receptors shown here come from a woman aged 55 to 70 who had recovered from COVID-19.

The chain uses TRBV5-1 and TRBJ2-5, with 7 bases matching TRBD2. The CDR3 covers 13 residues. V lost 2 bases and J lost 5; bases outside the gene matches: 3. Germline CDR1 is SGHRS and CDR2 is YFSETQ. CDR3 DNA sequence: TGCGCCAGCAGCTTTAAGGGAGGGGAGACCCAGTACTTC. Its protein product is CASSFKGGETQYF.

The J gene is TRBJ1-4, the V gene TRBV2, with 7 bases aligning to TRBD1. The germline V gene encodes CDR1 SNHLY and CDR2 FYNNEI. The CDR3 is 13 amino acids. Losses at the gene ends were 4 bases for V and 8 bases for J; bases not matched to a gene: 4. In nucleotides, the CDR3 is TGTGCCAGCAGTGGCAGGGGGAACGAAAAACTGTTTTTT. Protein sequence: CASSGRGNEKLFF. Filled out from reference TRBV2 and TRBJ1-4, the complete variable domain reads EPEVTQTPSHQVTQMGQEVILRCVPISNHLYFYWYRQILGQKVEFLVSFYNNEISEKSEIFDDQFSVERPDGSNFTLKIRSTKLEDSAMYFCASSGRGNEKLFFGSGTQLSVL.

The chain has TRBV3-1 (or the pseudogene TRBV3-2) and TRBJ2-2; D not resolved. Per the germline V gene, CDR1 is LGHDT and CDR2 is YNNKEL (reference sequence). V was cut by 3 bases and J by 4 bases, with 6 bases left in between. The CDR3 sequence is 13 residues long. The CDR3 DNA reads TGTGCCAGCAGCCAGACTGGCACCGGGGAGCTGTTTTTT. This translates into CASSQTGTGELFF.

This clone has a single count. The rearrangement joins TRBV11-3 to TRBJ2-7; 9 positions agree with TRBD1. The germline V gene encodes CDR1 SGHNT and CDR2 YENEEA. The length of the CDR3 is 15 residues. The trim removed 2 bases at V and 3 bases at J, leaving 5 bases unmatched. This chain's CDR3 is CASSLRTGEIYEQYF. The CDR3 DNA reads as TGTGCCAGCAGCTTAAGGACAGGGGAGATCTACGAGCAGTACTTC.

This clone has just one count. This chain uses TRBV7-8 with TRBJ2-1; 8 nucleotides match TRBD2. The CDR3 covers 16 residues. V lost 2 bases to trimming and J lost 7 bases; unmatched junction nucleotides: 10. The germline V gene has CDR1 SGHVS and CDR2 FQNEAQ. CDR3 amino acids: CASSLRGTSGINEQFF. The CDR3, as DNA: TGTGCCAGCAGCTTAAGGGGTACTAGCGGAATAAATGAGCAGTTCTTC.

The chain uses TRBV10-3 and TRBJ1-1, with TRBD1 matching over 9 bases. The CDR3 length is 13 residues. Germline V gives CDR1 ENHRY, CDR2 SYGVKD. Germline trimming cut 8 bases from V and 3 bases from J; bases unmatched to any gene: 4. CDR3 loop: CAIGRDRDTEAFF. The DNA of the CDR3 is TGTGCCATCGGCCGGGACAGGGACACTGAAGCTTTCTTT.

The rearrangement links TRBV10-3 to TRBJ1-4; no clear D gene. Germline values: CDR1 ENHRY, CDR2 SYGVKD. V was pared by 0 bases and J by 3 bases, with 8 bases between. The CDR3 has 15 residues. The CDR3, as DNA: TGTGCCATCAGTGAGTCAGGAGGGTCTAATGAAAAACTGTTTTTT. Amino acids: CAISESGGSNEKLFF.

The V and J genes are TRBV18 and TRBJ1-6, with unresolved D. V was trimmed by 2 bases and J by 7 bases, leaving 6 bases between them. The CDR3 totals 13 residues. Looked up from germline, CDR1 is KGHSH and CDR2 is LQKENI. The CDR3 nucleotides are TGTGCCAGCTCACCAGACGGGAATTCACCCCTCCACTTT. Its protein is CASSPDGNSPLHF.

The chain links TRBV24-1 to TRBJ2-5; D possibly corresponds to TRBD1 (5 bases). Trimming shortened V by 4 bases and J by 2 bases, and 10 bases separated the two germline ends. The CDR3 length is 14 residues. Germline V gene sequence: CDR1 KGHDR, CDR2 SFDVKD. The CDR3 region is CATSDPGSQETQYF. CDR3 DNA sequence: TGTGCCACCAGTGACCCAGGGTCACAAGAGACCCAGTACTTC.

The chain uses TRBV7-2 and TRBJ2-1; 9 positions agree with TRBD1. There are 15 residues in the CDR3. V was pared by 5 bases and J by 6 bases, with 8 bases of the junction left unmatched. Germline CDR1 is SGHTA and CDR2 is FQGNSA. This CDR3 reads CASSGGQGPANEQFF. DNA for the CDR3: TGTGCCAGCAGCGGAGGACAGGGGCCGGCCAATGAGCAGTTCTTC.